The clone carrying this T cell receptor beta chain was seen ten or more times. Antigen specificity is unknown. RNA transcripts gave rise to amplified TCR beta CDR3 regions. The HTBI primer set was used in a first-round RT-PCR of the TCR CDR3. In TCRdb, the multiplex PCR reads were re-called with MiXCR into one record per CDR3 protein. The sample includes 500,000 to 700,000 distinct CDR3 sequences, over 15% seen only once; the top ten take 15% to 20%. This record comes from a study of T cells in Graves' hyperthyroidism and ophthalmopathy. Germline V CDR1 and CDR2: SGHTA, FQGTGA. This CDR3 region has 15 residues. V lost 5 bases, J lost 4 bases, and 9 bases stayed unmatched. Study-wide results and limits: Classification by a 13 V-J model distinguished ophthalmopathy from stable hyperthyroidism.

Material for sequencing was blood. The receptor was derived from a woman under 30 with Graves' hyperthyroidism. The chain links TRBV7-3 to TRBJ2-5, with 8 bases matching TRBD1. The CDR3 region is CASSPTGAQRETQYF. In nucleotides, the CDR3 is TGTGCCAGCAGCCCGACAGGGGCCCAAAGAGAGACCCAGTACTTC.